The 10 T cell receptor beta chains below come from one sample, sequenced in a study of regulatory T cells in long-lasting Graves disease. Through Arm-PCR of CDR3 regions and iRepertoire HTBI primers, TCR beta libraries were built. One entry per CDR3 protein, called by TCRdb with MiXCR from the multiplex PCR reads. The data show about 540,000 distinct CDR3 sequences, approximately 13% seen once. Noted time point: newly diagnosed GD, antithyroid drugs for less than 3 months. The TCR library was made from RNA that had been extracted from PBMCs in TRIzol. These data are also associated with another study on T cells in Graves' hyperthyroidism and ophthalmopathy.

Here the sequenced sample was peripheral blood mononuclear cells (PBMCs), taken at new diagnosis, from a patient treated with antithyroid drugs. All receptors come from a young man with Graves disease.

J is TRBJ2-7 and V is TRBV20-1; TRBD1 aligns across 11 bases. CDR3 length: 15 amino acids. Germline CDR1 DFQATT, CDR2 SNEGSKA (reference sequence). After removal of 4 bases from V and 3 bases from J, the junction contained 8 bases not matched to a gene. This chain's CDR3 is CSAISPGQGVYEQYF. As DNA, the CDR3 is TGCAGTGCTATTTCCCCGGGACAGGGGGTCTACGAGCAGTACTTC.

The chain is built from TRBV25-1 and TRBJ2-5; the match to TRBD2 covers 8 bases. Per germline, CDR1 MGHDK and CDR2 SYGVNS. V lost 2 bases and J lost 7; bases outside the gene matches: 6. This CDR3 contains 14 residues. DNA for the CDR3: TGTGCCAGCAGTGAACCGGGGGGGAGAAGGACCCAGTACTTC. Protein sequence: CASSEPGGRRTQYF.

This clonotype was picked up many times. The chain combines TRBV20-1 with TRBJ1-2; 7 bases agree with TRBD1. J was trimmed by 8 bases and V by 6 bases; bases with no gene match: 6. Germline CDR1 is DFQATT and CDR2 is SNEGSKA (reference sequence). This CDR3 is built from 11 residues. The CDR3 loop reads CSAPTGNGYTF. DNA of the CDR3: TGCAGTGCCCCGACAGGGAACGGCTACACCTTC.

This clonotype was found once. A much more abundant neighbour one base away suggests this may be a read error. The CDR3 loop is CSVEPRGGTDTQYF. CDR3 nucleotides: TGCAGCGTTGAACCCAGGGGGGGCACAGATACGCAGTATTTT. V usage is TRBV29-1 and J usage is TRBJ2-3, with D perhaps TRBD1 (7 bases). CDR1 SQVTM and CDR2 ANQGSEA come from the germline V gene. This CDR3 spans 14 amino acids. Trimming shortened V by 2 bases and J by 1 base, and 10 bases separated the two germline ends.

This clonotype was seen many times. One junction end disagrees with the germline gene, perhaps due to a read error. The rearrangement uses TRBV12-3 or TRBV12-4 and TRBJ1-4; no clear D gene. This CDR3 has 13 residues. CDR3 residues: CASSALSTGRMIF. The CDR3 bases are TGTGCCAGCAGCGCGCTATCGACGGGGAGGATGATTTTT.

This clonotype appeared many times. The chain recombines TRBV11-2 with TRBJ2-3; D remains unclear. The length of the CDR3 is 12 residues. V was trimmed by 3 bases and J by 2 bases, leaving 3 bases between them. Per the germline V gene, CDR1 is SGHAT and CDR2 is FQNNGV. This CDR3 is CASSLTTDTQYF. The CDR3 DNA is TGTGCCAGCAGCTTGACCACAGATACGCAGTATTTT.

At least ten counts were recorded for this clonotype. This chain uses TRBV2 with TRBJ2-4; tentatively, D is TRBD1 (5 bases). CDR1 is SNHLY, CDR2 FYNNEI, per germline. The CDR3 covers 13 residues. V was cut by 6 bases and J by 9 bases, with 15 bases left in between. The CDR3 nucleotides are TGTGCCAGCAGGACGATTATGCAGGGCATTCAGTACTTC. Residues: CASRTIMQGIQYF. Based on the CDR3 plus reference TRBV2 and TRBJ2-4, the full variable domain is EPEVTQTPSHQVTQMGQEVILRCVPISNHLYFYWYRQILGQKVEFLVSFYNNEISEKSEIFDDQFSVERPDGSNFTLKIRSTKLEDSAMYFCASRTIMQGIQYFGAGTRLSVL.

Notes on this clonotype: A read error may explain this, as a much larger clone is one base away. This chain connects TRBV20-1 to TRBJ1-4; D remains unclear. The germline V gene has CDR1 DFQATT and CDR2 SNEGSKA (reference sequence). The CDR3 is 13 amino acids. CDR3 bases: TGCAGTGCTAGGTTCGGGGATGGTGAAAAACTGTCTTTT. It is translated as CSARFGDGEKLSF.

This clonotype was found a few times. DNA for the CDR3: TGTGCCAGTAGTATACGGGTTCGGCAAGAGACCCAGTACTTC. Its translation: CASSIRVRQETQYF. The J gene is TRBJ2-5, the V gene TRBV19, with D unclear. V lost 2 bases and J lost 2, with 9 bases in between. This CDR3 is built from 14 residues. Germline V gives CDR1 LNHDA, CDR2 SQIVND (reference sequence).

This clonotype was counted ten times or more. V is TRBV2 and J is TRBJ2-3; TRBD2 is a possible D gene (5 bases). V gave up 7 bases and J gave up 4 bases, with 9 bases separating them. CDR1 is SNHLY, CDR2 FYNNEI, per germline. This CDR3 has 12 amino acids. CDR3 coding DNA: TGTGCCAGCATAACTAGTTCAGATACGCAGTATTTT. The encoded protein is CASITSSDTQYF.